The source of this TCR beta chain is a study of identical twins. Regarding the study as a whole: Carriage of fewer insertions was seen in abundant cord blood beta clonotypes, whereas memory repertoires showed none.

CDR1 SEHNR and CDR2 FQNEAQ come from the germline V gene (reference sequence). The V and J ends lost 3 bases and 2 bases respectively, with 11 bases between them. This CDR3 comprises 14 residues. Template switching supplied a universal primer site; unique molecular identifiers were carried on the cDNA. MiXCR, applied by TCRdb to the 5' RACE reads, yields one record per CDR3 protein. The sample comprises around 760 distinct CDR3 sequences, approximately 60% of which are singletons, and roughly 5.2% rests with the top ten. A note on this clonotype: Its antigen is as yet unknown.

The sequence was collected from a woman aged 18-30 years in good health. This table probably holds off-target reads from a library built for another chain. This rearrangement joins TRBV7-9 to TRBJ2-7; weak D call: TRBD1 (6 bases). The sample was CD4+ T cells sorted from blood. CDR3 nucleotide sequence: TGTGCCAGCAGCTTGAGGGACACCACCTACGAGCAGTACTTC. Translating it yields CASSLRDTTYEQYF.